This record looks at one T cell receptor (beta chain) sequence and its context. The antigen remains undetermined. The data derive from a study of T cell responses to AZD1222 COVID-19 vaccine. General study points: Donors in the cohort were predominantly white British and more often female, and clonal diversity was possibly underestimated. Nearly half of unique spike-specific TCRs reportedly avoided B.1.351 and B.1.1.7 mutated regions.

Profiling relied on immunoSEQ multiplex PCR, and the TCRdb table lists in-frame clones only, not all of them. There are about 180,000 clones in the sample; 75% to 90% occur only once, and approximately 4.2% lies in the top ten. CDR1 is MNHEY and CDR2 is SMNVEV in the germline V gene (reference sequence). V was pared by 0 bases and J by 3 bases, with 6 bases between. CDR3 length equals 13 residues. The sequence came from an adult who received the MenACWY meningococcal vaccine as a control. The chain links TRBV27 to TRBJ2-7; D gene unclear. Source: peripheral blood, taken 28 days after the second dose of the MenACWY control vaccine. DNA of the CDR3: TGTGCCAGCAGTTTATCGGGCGTCTACGAGCAGTACTTC. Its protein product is CASSLSGVYEQYF.